Below, one T cell receptor (beta chain) is given with its context. Its target is not known. The record originates from a study of early T cells in non-severe SARS-CoV-2 infection. Study context: Chains were unpaired, as sequencing was done on bulk RNA from unsorted whole blood. The study's findings and limits: VDJdb matching favored anti-spike CD8 responses, missing private and CD4 specificities.

The TCR library protocol attached unique molecular identifiers to the individual cDNA molecules. Each CDR3 protein is one row after TCRdb ran MiXCR on the 5' RACE reads. This table holds around 50,000 distinct CDR3 sequences, 3.5% to 5% found once. CDR1 and CDR2 from the germline V gene are SGHRS and YFSETQ. The CDR3 is 14 amino acids. Between the trimmed V and J ends, which lost 0 bases and 2 bases, there was a span of 8 bases. This receptor was identified in an adult who was a healthcare worker with PCR-confirmed SARS-CoV-2 infection or an uninfected control (not recorded which). Sample: whole blood. The chain combines TRBV5-1 with TRBJ1-1; no clear D. The CDR3 region has the DNA TGCGCCAGCAGCTTGGTCGCGGATAACACTGAAGCTTTCTTT. Its protein is CASSLVADNTEAFF.